A single sample is the source of the 16 T cell receptor beta chains below, sequenced in a study of tumor and adjacent non-tumor tissue in lung cancer. RNA was extracted from bulk tissue without any cell sorting. The library came from three nested PCR rounds adapted from ARM-PCR protocols. Via MiXCR, TCRdb re-called the multiplex PCR reads, giving one row per CDR3 protein. The table has 110,000 or so distinct CDR3 sequences, around 75% seen once. What was sequenced was lung tumor tissue. The receptors derive from a woman aged 60-75 years with non-small cell lung cancer.

Concerning this clonotype itself: The CDR3 does not end in the conserved phenylalanine or tryptophan, so this is likely a read error. The rearrangement uses TRBV11-3 and TRBJ2-5; D is possibly TRBD1 or TRBD2 (5 bases each). Germline CDR1 reads SGHNT; CDR2 reads YENEEA. The CDR3 runs 14 residues. CDR3: CASSLDAGRETQYI. CDR3 DNA: TGTGCCAGCAGTTTAGATGCAGGGAGAGAGACCCAGTACATC.

For this clonotype: A junction end diverges from the germline sequence, so it may reflect a read error. The chain's CDR3 is CASSLIARGADKQYF. CDR3 DNA: TGTGCCAGCAGCTTAATCGCCCGTGGCGCAGATAAGCAGTATTTT. The genes are TRBV11-2 and TRBJ2-3; D gene ambiguous. The CDR3 sequence is 15 residues long. Germline lookup yields CDR1 SGHAT and CDR2 FQNNGV.

A remark on this clonotype: A read error may produce the germline difference seen at one junction end. The chain joins TRBV6-2 or TRBV6-3 to TRBJ2-7; D may match TRBD1 or TRBD2 (5 bases each). The CDR3 has 16 amino acids. Germline V CDR1 and CDR2: MNHEY, SVGEGT. In DNA, the CDR3 is TGTGCCAGCGGTTATCCCGGGGCACCGGTGCGGTACGAGCAGTACTTC. Protein product: CASGYPGAPVRYEQYF.

In its sample, this clonotype was seen a few times. This may come from a read error, since a much larger clone is one base off. V usage is TRBV20-1 and J usage is TRBJ2-6, with D possibly being TRBD1 (6 bases). The CDR3 has 12 amino acids. In germline, CDR1 is DFQATT, CDR2 SNEGSKA (reference sequence). Trimming stripped 5 bases from V and 12 bases from J, with 14 bases between. In DNA form, the CDR3 reads TGCAGTGCTTGGACAGTGGGCTCCGTCCTGACTTTC. Protein product: CSAWTVGSVLTF.

Comments on this clonotype: At one end, the junction sequence differs from germline, possibly due to a read error. V is TRBV29-1 and J is TRBJ2-1; TRBD2 aligns across 9 bases. CDR1 is SQVTM and CDR2 is ANQGSEA in the germline V gene. The CDR3 consists of 12 residues. In DNA, the CDR3 is TGCATCGTTGATAATAGCGGGAGCGGTGAAATCTTC. It encodes CIVDNSGSGEIF.

Concerning this clonotype: Compared with germline, one end of the junction differs, possibly owing to a read error. The CDR3 loop reads CASRRQTVGDYEQYF. The CDR3, as DNA: TGCGCCAGCAGGCGCCAGACAGTGGGAGACTACGAGCAGTATTTC. This chain connects TRBV6-6 to TRBJ2-7; D possibly matches TRBD1 or TRBD2 (5 bases each). The CDR3 is made up of 15 amino acids. Germline V gene lookup returns CDR1 MNHNY and CDR2 SVGAGI (reference sequence).

As concerns this clonotype: The junction does not match germline at one end; this may be a read error. This chain connects TRBV7-7 to TRBJ2-3; the D gene is possibly TRBD2 (6 bases). This CDR3 contains 14 residues. Germline V CDR1 and CDR2: SSHAT, FNYEAQ (reference sequence). The CDR3 loop reads CASSTGLFGDTQYF. The CDR3 DNA follows: TGTGCTAGCAGCACGGGACTTTTTGGAGATACGCAGTATTTT.

This clonotype was recorded only once. A single base separates this from a much larger clone, so it may be a read error. The CDR3 carries no conserved terminal phenylalanine or tryptophan, so it likely arises from a read error. The rearrangement links TRBV20-1 to TRBJ2-5; D possibly matches TRBD1 or TRBD2 (5 bases each). The CDR3 is made up of 12 amino acids. CDR1 is DFQATT, CDR2 SNEGSKA, per germline (reference sequence). Trimming left V 4 bases short and J 4 bases short, with 10 bases between. The CDR3 reads CSAIERGETQYC. The DNA for the CDR3 is TGCAGTGCTATAGAGAGGGGAGAGACCCAGTACTGC.

The chain combines TRBV28 with TRBJ2-3; 7 bases map to TRBD2. Germline V gene lookup returns CDR1 MDHEN and CDR2 SYDVKM. The J segment lost 0 bases and the V segment lost 7 bases, leaving 13 bases of the junction unmatched. The CDR3 spans 17 residues. The CDR3, as DNA: TGTGCCAGCACCCCCCTTCTGGGGAGGGGTAGCACAGATACGCAGTATTTT. This gives the protein CASTPLLGRGSTDTQYF.

Points on this clonotype: The junction does not match germline at one end; this may be a read error. This chain uses TRBV4-2 with TRBJ2-1; 10 bases line up with TRBD2. CDR1 is LGHNA and CDR2 is YNFKEQ in the germline V gene. This CDR3 spans 17 amino acids. The CDR3 nucleotides are TGTGCCAGCAGCCAAGTTCGGGCTAGCGGGGGCCTAAATGAACAGTTCTTC. Translated, it gives CASSQVRASGGLNEQFF.

About this clonotype itself: The junction does not match germline at one end; this may be a read error. The rearrangement uses TRBV11-3 and TRBJ2-1; 11 positions match TRBD2. The CDR3 is 17 residues long. Germline V lookup: CDR1 SGHNT, CDR2 YENEEA. CDR3 coding DNA: TGTACCAACAGCTTAGAGTTGACTAGCGGGAACCACAATGTGCAGTTCTTC. It encodes CTNSLELTSGNHNVQFF. Full variable domain (remainder filled in from reference TRBV11-3 and TRBJ2-1): EAGVVQSPRYKIIEKKQPVAFWCNPISGHNTLYWYLQNLGQGPELLIRYENEEAVDDSQLPKDRFSAERLKGVDSTLKIQPAELGDSAVYLCTNSLELTSGNHNVQFFGPGTRLTVL.

Comments on this clonotype: A read error is possible here, since a much larger clone lies one base away. This is likely a read error, given that the CDR3 carries no conserved phenylalanine or tryptophan at its end. This chain links TRBV20-1 with TRBJ2-7, with D maybe TRBD1 (6 bases). V was clipped by 6 bases and J by 4 bases, with 22 bases between them. The CDR3 spans 15 residues. CDR1 and CDR2 (germline): DFQATT, SNEGSKA (reference sequence). The CDR3 sequence is CSAHVSAGAGYEQYL. The DNA of the CDR3 is TGCAGTGCCCACGTATCCGCAGGGGCTGGATACGAGCAGTACCTC.

This clonotype was seen ten or more times. This sequence joins TRBV20-1 and TRBJ2-7, with 8 bases aligning to TRBD1. This CDR3 region has 14 residues. Per germline, CDR1 DFQATT and CDR2 SNEGSKA (reference sequence). The V gene end was trimmed by 3 bases and the J gene end by 6 bases; junction bases not matched to a gene: 10. CDR3 DNA sequence: TGCAGTGCTAGTGCAGGGGGCGCCGGGGGCGAGCAGTACTTC. Its protein is CSASAGGAGGEQYF.

This clonotype is labeled as medium-sized. The rearrangement uses TRBV29-1 and TRBJ1-1; maybe TRBD1 (5 bases). This CDR3 has 11 amino acids. Germline V CDR1 and CDR2: SQVTM, ANQGSEA. As DNA, the CDR3 is TGCGGGGGTCGGGAGGGGACTGAAGCTTTCTTT. It translates to CGGREGTEAFF.

Worth noting for this clonotype: This clone may be a read error of a much larger clone one base away. This rearrangement joins TRBV20-1 to TRBJ1-5; D gene ambiguous. With 5 bases removed from V and 1 base from J, the gap between germline ends came to 12 bases. Germline CDR1 reads DFQATT; CDR2 reads SNEGSKA (reference sequence). The CDR3 contains 14 residues. CDR3 DNA sequence: TGCAGTGCTTTCCCCGAGTTCAGCAATCAGCCCCAGCATTTT. The encoded protein is CSAFPEFSNQPQHF.

V and J are TRBV11-2 and TRBJ1-4; D may be TRBD1 (6 bases). The CDR3 is made up of 14 amino acids. From germline, CDR1 is SGHAT and CDR2 FQNNGV. CDR3 nucleotides: TGTGCTAGCGCTCCTGGGACAATCCCAGGGAAACTGTTTTTT. It translates to CASAPGTIPGKLFF.